This T cell receptor beta chain was sequenced for a study of breast tumors, draining lymph nodes, adjacent tissues. Whole-study findings and limits: Tumor repertoires ranked between lymph nodes and nontumor tissue in diversity, with V and J gene preferences. The data were judged consistent with most tumor T cells coming from lymph node and expanding in tumor.

Axillary draining lymph nodes of breast cancer patients supplied the node samples. Deletions cut 1 base from V and 3 bases from J, with 12 bases between. Per germline, CDR1 SGHVS and CDR2 FQNEAQ. The CDR3 covers 16 residues. TCRdb re-analysed the multiplex PCR reads in MiXCR, keeping a single row per CDR3 protein. The repertoire holds about 94,000 distinct CDR3 sequences, with around 30% as singletons. This clonotype was recorded at least ten times. What it binds is unknown. V gene TRBV7-8 combines with J gene TRBJ2-2; no firm D call. Sequenced: axillary lymph node tissue. This receptor was taken from a female donor with breast cancer. Some clones in this sample may be carry-over from other donors' samples. The CDR3 loop is CASSLVPNRDTGELFF. In nucleotides, the CDR3 is TGTGCCAGCAGCTTAGTGCCAAATAGGGACACCGGGGAGCTGTTTTTT.